This T cell receptor beta chain was recorded in a study of CD8+CD57+ T cells in acquired aplastic anemia (dated by TCRdb to 2017 to 2018). Turning to the overall study: Extracted DNA from sorted CD4+ and CD8+ cells averaged around 3.3 ug, ranging from roughly 0.17 to 27.4 ug. A CD8+CD57+ expansion meant a frequency higher than the mean frequency seen in healthy subjects. What the study reported, not specific to this receptor: Around 30 CD8+ CDR3 sequences were shared between patients and controls but appeared highly expressed in patients and within their immunodominant clones. Patients and healthy controls showed no significant difference in CD8+ Simpson's diversity (P=0.060).

This clonotype showed up just once. Its specific antigen is unknown. The sample holds no much larger clone one base away, and base qualities are not on file. Weak support is all one read offers. Trimming costs V 0 bases and J 0 bases, and their ends lie 9 bases apart. CDR1 and CDR2 (ENHRY, SYGVKD) derive from the germline V gene. Including cysteine and phenylalanine, the CDR3 has 16 amino acids. Only the CDR3 part of the read is kept: 48 bases, read in frame from the first base. Patients chosen for sequencing had shown expansion of CD8+CD57+ cells by flow cytometry. Every patient had severe acquired aplastic anemia, diagnosed using the International Study of Aplastic Anemia and Agranulocytosis and Camitta criteria. No patient had received any therapy when blood was sampled. In this study, sorted CD4+ and CD8+ T cells from the blood of healthy subjects and of severe aplastic anemia patients had their TCR repertoires deep-sequenced. In the USA, patient enrollment took place under clinicaltrials.gov protocols 00001620, 01623167, 00001397, 00071045, 00081523 and 00961064. Ficoll-Paque density gradient centrifugation was used to isolate peripheral blood mononuclear cells. Before DNA was extracted, CD4+ and CD8+ T cells were sorted using either FACS or magnetic beads.

Genomic DNA was used as template for profiling of TCR beta VDJ combinations and CDR3 sequences. An Illumina HiSeq 2000 was used for TCR repertoire sequencing. The authors' pipeline ran thus. TRBV/TRBJ rearrangement plots, CDR3 size and DJ length profiles, and Simpson's diversity index were used to evaluate the repertoires. The immunodominant clone was defined as the most abundant DNA sequence in deep sequencing data. CDR3 amino acid sequences were checked for sharing between subjects and were compared against published repertoires and the VDJdb database. The public reads were reprocessed in TCRdb via fastp at Q25 and MiXCR, keeping in-frame beta chains. CDR3 protein duplicates are merged, each entry listing the most common genes and DNA. TCRdb, not the authors, supplied the V and J calls. The sample table lists 170,000 or so distinct CDR3 sequences, roughly 65% of them with a count of one. Under 55% of the sample is in the top ten clones.

This TCR derives from a human donor with aplastic anemia. Sequenced input: sorted CD4+, CD8+, or CD8+CD57+ T cells (not recorded which) from PBMCs. The chain was built from TRBV10-3 and TRBJ1-3, with the D gene too uncertain to name. The nucleotides are TGTGCCATCAGTGAGTCGGTTAGGCTCTCTGGAAACACCATATATTTT. Protein translation: CAISESVRLSGNTIYF.